Below are 3 T cell receptor beta chains sequenced from a single sample in a study of regulatory T cells in long-lasting Graves disease. Time point of the sample: newly diagnosed GD, antithyroid drugs for less than 3 months. The TCR library used RNA extracted from PBMCs. Building the TCR beta libraries relied on iRepertoire HTBI primers, and CDR3 regions underwent Arm-PCR. MiXCR, run by TCRdb on the multiplex PCR reads, gives a single entry per CDR3 protein. The table has some 490,000 distinct CDR3 sequences, around 12% seen once. Separately, the same data were catalogued under a study of T cells in Graves' hyperthyroidism and ophthalmopathy.

Sequences were derived from peripheral blood mononuclear cells (PBMCs), sampled at new diagnosis, from a patient treated with antithyroid drugs. These TCRs come from a woman aged 30 to 39 with Graves disease.

The chain combines TRBV28 with TRBJ1-2; the D gene is possibly TRBD1 (5 bases). CDR1 is MDHEN, CDR2 SYDVKM, per germline. The V gene lost 10 bases and the J gene lost 5 bases, with 20 bases spanning the gap. The CDR3 has 14 residues. The chain's CDR3 is CATRDRQHLYGYTF. The CDR3 bases are TGTGCCACGAGGGATAGACAGCACTTATATGGCTACACCTTC.

This clonotype came up many times. The rearrangement joins TRBV2 to TRBJ2-1; D possibly matches TRBD1 or TRBD2 (5 bases each). Germline CDR1 reads SNHLY; CDR2 reads FYNNEI. The CDR3 totals 13 residues. V was clipped by 4 bases and J by 5 bases, with 9 bases between them. The CDR3 nucleotides read TGTGCCAGCAGTGCTTTGGGGGACAATGAGCAGTTCTTC. Its protein product is CASSALGDNEQFF.

The table lists this clonotype with many counts. The chain employs TRBV11-1 and TRBJ2-7; the D gene is possibly TRBD1 (5 bases). The V end lost 5 bases, the J end lost 7 bases, and 18 bases lay between the germline ends. CDR1 is SGHAT, CDR2 FQDESV, per germline (reference sequence). The CDR3 loop spans 14 amino acids. Here the CDR3 DNA reads TGTGCCAGCAGCCCTCGATCTGGGGCTAGTGAGCAGTACTTC. This translates into CASSPRSGASEQYF.